The table lists the clone carrying this T cell receptor (beta chain) with many counts. The CDR3 contains 14 residues. Trimming removed 6 bases at V and 3 bases at J, with 15 bases between. Using unique molecular identifiers, the investigators prepared the TCRbeta library. TCRdb re-called the PCR reads with MiXCR, one entry per CDR3 protein. The data show 150,000 to 250,000 distinct CDR3 sequences, about 14% seen once. This sample is part of a study of T-cell reconstitution after alpha-beta-depleted transplantation in children. The chain recombines TRBV12-3 or TRBV12-4 with TRBJ2-7; TRBD1 or TRBD2 may be the D gene (5 bases each). The sequence derives from a human donor who donated a stem cell graft to a child with acute lymphoblastic leukemia. The source was PBMCs from the stem cell graft donor, collected from the stem cell graft. As DNA, the CDR3 is TGTGCCAGCAGGGGTGCCGGGGCACGCTACGAGCAGTACTTC. Residues: CASRGAGARYEQYF.